Shown below are 17 T cell receptor beta chains from a single sample sequenced in a study of control samples from healthy donors and cancer patients (TCRdb year 2020). The library was prepared using the immunoSEQ multiplex PCR assay. Here the immuneACCESS table is served through TCRdb, limited to in-frame sequences with V and J called. Missing clones are a known gap in these copies; in checked studies unresolved V genes cover under half, and the rest lacks a known reason. This sample has under 70,000 clones in its table, and approximately 90% of those were observed once. The top ten clonotypes cover around 15% of the sample. The sample consisted of PBMCs. Source of these receptors: a man between 60 and 75 years old with head and neck cancer.

The rearrangement uses TRBV27 and TRBJ2-7; D tentatively reads TRBD1 or TRBD2 (6 bases each). The CDR3 loop spans 14 amino acids. The germline V gene encodes CDR1 MNHEY and CDR2 SMNVEV (reference sequence). V shed 3 bases and J shed 2 bases, with 11 bases lying between them. CDR3 amino acids: CASSLGGPPYEQYF. CDR3 nucleotide sequence: TGTGCCAGCAGTTTGGGGGGCCCACCCTACGAGCAGTACTTC.

The chain carries TRBV7-6 and TRBJ2-3; D possibly corresponds to TRBD2 (7 bases). From germline, CDR1 is SGHVS and CDR2 FNYEAQ. This CDR3 is 15 amino acids long. With 5 bases removed from V and 8 bases from J, the gap between germline ends came to 20 bases. The CDR3 DNA is TGTGCCAGCAGCCCCCGGACTAGGGGGGAGGGTACGCAGTATTTT. It translates to CASSPRTRGEGTQYF.

The gene calls are TRBV18 and TRBJ2-6, with 8 bases identical to TRBD1. This CDR3 has 17 residues. CDR1 is KGHSH, CDR2 LQKENI, per germline. V lost 6 bases, J lost 0 bases, and 7 bases stayed unmatched. The CDR3 reads CASSRGQAVSGANVLTF. The CDR3 nucleotides are TGTGCCAGCTCTCGGGGACAGGCGGTCTCTGGGGCCAACGTCCTGACTTTC.

This chain links TRBV27 with TRBJ2-1; 16 bases fit TRBD2. CDR3 length: 16 residues. V lost 7 bases and J lost 9; bases outside the gene matches: 9. Germline lookup yields CDR1 MNHEY and CDR2 SMNVEV (reference sequence). CDR3 in DNA: TGTGCCAGCACCCCTCCGGGACTAGCGGGAGGGGTTGAGCAGTTCTTC. It codes for CASTPPGLAGGVEQFF.

The chain has TRBV18 and TRBJ1-4; D may be TRBD1 (5 bases). CDR1 is KGHSH and CDR2 is LQKENI in the germline V gene. The CDR3 is 13 residues long. V was pared by 6 bases and J by 5 bases, with 10 bases between. The CDR3 region has the DNA TGTGCCAGCTCGCGCGGGGGAAATGAAAAACTGTTTTTT. This gives the protein CASSRGGNEKLFF. The whole variable domain, filled in from reference TRBV18 and TRBJ1-4, reads NAGVMQNPRHLVRRRGQEARLRCSPMKGHSHVYWYRQLPEEGLKFMVYLQKENIIDESGMPKERFSAEFPKEGPSILRIQQVVRGDSAAYFCASSRGGNEKLFFGSGTQLSVL.

The CDR3, as DNA: TGTGCCAGCAGCCCATCTGGACTACTTAGCACAGATACGCAGTATTTT. Translating it yields CASSPSGLLSTDTQYF. This chain joins TRBV7-9 and TRBJ2-3; maybe TRBD2 (6 bases). Germline V gene data show CDR1 as SEHNR and CDR2 as FQNEAQ (reference sequence). The CDR3 is made up of 16 amino acids. Trimming took 5 bases from V and 0 from J, leaving 15 bases between them.

The chain links TRBV3-1 (or the pseudogene TRBV3-2) to TRBJ2-7; no reliable D call. The germline V and J ends were trimmed by 1 base and 0 bases, with 7 bases remaining between them. Germline V gene sequence: CDR1 LGHDT, CDR2 YNNKEL (reference sequence). This CDR3 spans 14 amino acids. CDR3 region: CASSQVRSSYEQYF. The CDR3 DNA is TGTGCCAGCAGCCAAGTCAGGAGCTCCTACGAGCAGTACTTC.

CDR3 residues: CASSRGQVDTQYF. As DNA, the CDR3 is TGTGCCAGCAGTCGAGGACAGGTAGATACGCAGTATTTT. The chain recombines TRBV7-9 with TRBJ2-3; TRBD1 agrees at 7 bases. Trimming removed 6 bases from V and 5 bases from J; junction bases left unmatched: 5. Germline V CDR1 and CDR2: SEHNR, FQNEAQ (reference sequence). The CDR3 is made up of 13 amino acids.

With respect to this clone: Other DNA sequences of this sample code for an identical CDR3. The chain is built from TRBV5-1 and TRBJ2-5; no firm D call. Germline lookup yields CDR1 SGHRS and CDR2 YFSETQ. The CDR3 sequence is 13 residues long. The V end was cut by 1 base, the J end by 2 bases, with 6 bases between. The CDR3 protein is CASSLTVQETQYF. The DNA of the CDR3 is TGCGCCAGCAGCTTGACAGTTCAAGAGACCCAGTACTTC.

This chain connects TRBV19 to TRBJ1-3; D uncertain. V was cut by 7 bases and J by 0 bases, with 13 bases left in between. This CDR3 spans 15 amino acids. The germline CDR1 and CDR2 sequences are LNHDA and SQIVND (reference sequence). CDR3 sequence: CASKPRGISGNTIYF. CDR3 DNA: TGTGCCAGTAAACCCCGAGGTATCTCTGGAAACACCATATATTTT.

The chain combines TRBV2 with TRBJ1-5; possible D gene TRBD1, 5 bases. Germline V gene data show CDR1 as SNHLY and CDR2 as FYNNEI. The CDR3 covers 14 residues. With 5 bases removed from V and 1 base from J, the gap between germline ends came to 9 bases. CDR3 DNA: TGTGCCAGCAGTTCGACAGAGAGCAATCAGCCCCAGCATTTT. This translates into CASSSTESNQPQHF. The full variable domain, its missing parts supplied by reference TRBV2 and TRBJ1-5, is EPEVTQTPSHQVTQMGQEVILRCVPISNHLYFYWYRQILGQKVEFLVSFYNNEISEKSEIFDDQFSVERPDGSNFTLKIRSTKLEDSAMYFCASSSTESNQPQHFGDGTRLSIL.

The sample holds one count of this clone. The chain carries TRBV6-1 and TRBJ2-7; 10 bases map to TRBD2. The CDR3 has 14 residues. The germline gives CDR1 MNHNS, CDR2 SASEGT. With V trimmed by 3 bases and J by 3 bases, 2 bases remained unmatched. Here the CDR3 reads CASSEGTSDYEQYF. The CDR3, as DNA: TGTGCCAGCAGTGAGGGGACTAGCGACTACGAGCAGTACTTC.

CDR3: CAISETTTGNQLYEQYF. The CDR3 coding sequence is TGTGCCATCAGTGAGACCACGACGGGGAATCAGTTGTACGAGCAGTACTTC. The chain combines TRBV10-3 with TRBJ2-7; weak D call: TRBD2 (5 bases). CDR3 length: 17 residues. The ends were cut back, 2 bases at V and 4 bases at J, with 21 bases in the middle. CDR1 is ENHRY, CDR2 SYGVKD, per germline.

The gene calls are TRBV18 and TRBJ2-1; D is unresolved. Looked up from germline, CDR1 is KGHSH and CDR2 is LQKENI. This CDR3 has 16 amino acids. Trimming took off 4 bases at V and 2 bases at J, with 15 bases between the two ends. The CDR3, as DNA: TGTGCCAGCTCACTGGCGACCCGGGTGACCTACAATGAGCAGTTCTTC. Protein: CASSLATRVTYNEQFF.

This clone was counted a single time. The chain has TRBV12-5 and TRBJ2-7; tentatively, D is TRBD1 (6 bases). Germline V CDR1 and CDR2: LGHNT, FRNRAP. There are 15 residues in the CDR3. The V end was cut by 5 bases, the J end by 1 base, with 15 bases between. For the CDR3, the DNA is TGTGCTAGTGGTCGCTGGGCAGGGGAGTCCTACGAGCAGTACTTC. Translating it yields CASGRWAGESYEQYF.

The V call is TRBV7-2, the J call TRBJ1-4; TRBD1 matches at 10 bases. The ends lost 5 bases at V and 6 bases at J; junction bases unmatched: 6. This CDR3 region has 15 residues. Germline CDR1 reads SGHTA; CDR2 reads FQGNSA. The CDR3 spells CASSLSGTGDEKLFF. The DNA for the CDR3 is TGTGCCAGCAGCCTCAGCGGGACAGGGGATGAAAAACTGTTTTTT.

The gene calls are TRBV11-2 and TRBJ2-6; possible D gene TRBD2, 6 bases. Trimming shortened V by 3 bases and J by 2 bases, and 8 bases separated the two germline ends. The germline V gene has CDR1 SGHAT and CDR2 FQNNGV. The length of the CDR3 is 15 residues. The CDR3 sequence: CASSFGGTGANVLTF. The CDR3 DNA sequence: TGTGCCAGCAGCTTCGGAGGGACTGGGGCCAACGTCCTGACTTTC.